A selection of T cell receptor beta chains follows, all from one sample in a study of T cells after yellow fever vaccination. Using its own MiXCR run on the 5' RACE reads, TCRdb lists one record per CDR3 protein. The table records 310,000 or so distinct CDR3 sequences, around 3.6% of them present only once. The source material was PBMCs, sampled on the day of the yellow fever booster vaccination. The source is a man between 18 and 35 years old who received the YFV17D yellow fever vaccine. The conserved cysteine and the conserved F or W are not part of the CDR3 here. Each record gives: CDR3 protein, V gene, clone size. Clone size, where shown, is once, few, many, or a class for clones that have expanded.

CDR3: SVAQQGNTEAF
V: TRBV29-1
size: many

CDR3: ASGPGTTGPFQETQY
V: TRBV12-5
size: many

CDR3: ASSWDTSSYEQY
V: TRBV6-2/TRBV6-3
size: many

CDR3: ASSNRGPNTEAF
V: TRBV5-1
size: NA

CDR3: ASSLDFKGRGTDTQY
V: TRBV7-2
size: many

CDR3: ASSRVFLSTDTQY
V: TRBV4-3
size: many

CDR3: ASSLVDGGLETQY
V: TRBV5-1
size: few

CDR3: ASSDEWKGHISGGYT
V: TRBV25-1
size: NA

CDR3: ASTKDRSYNEQF
V: TRBV4-3
size: few

CDR3: ASSLGHPYGYT
V: TRBV12-3/TRBV12-4
size: many

CDR3: ASSIRDRDYEQY
V: TRBV5-1
size: NA